This T cell receptor (beta chain) was found in a study of OX40 agonist ivuxolimab in advanced cancers. In regard to this clone: Its specificity is not known.

Study-wide findings and caveats: At doses 0.1 to 3.0 mg/kg, CD4+ and CD8+ clones expanded.

Sequencing used immunoSEQ multiplex PCR; TCRdb keeps in-frame clones, though not all of them. This repertoire shows 65,000 to 85,000 clones, approximately 89% found once; its top ten account for about 0.6%. Trimming removed 1 base from V and 0 bases from J, with 9 bases in between. CDR1 is GTSNPN, CDR2 SVGIG, per germline (reference sequence). This CDR3 region has 14 residues. J is TRBJ1-2 and V is TRBV30; D unresolved. Sequenced material: CD4+ or CD8+ T cells sorted from blood, taken in a trial of the OX40 agonist ivuxolimab. The source of this sequence is an adult with an advanced solid tumor such as melanoma, head and neck, liver or kidney cancer. For the CDR3, the DNA is TGTGCCTGGAGTGACAGAGTATCTAACTATGGCTACACCTTC. It specifies CAWSDRVSNYGYTF. Supplemented by reference TRBV30 and TRBJ1-2, the full variable domain reads SQTIHQWPATLVQPVGSPLSLECTVEGTSNPNLYWYRQAAGRGLQLLFYSVGIGQISSEVPQNLSASRPQDRQFILSSKKLLLSDSGFYLCAWSDRVSNYGYTFGSGTRLTVV.